A selection of T cell receptor beta chains follows, all from one sample in a study of T cell responses to AZD1222 COVID-19 vaccine. Assay used: immunoSEQ multiplex PCR; TCRdb lists only in-frame clones, some missing. The data contain 110,000 to 150,000 clones, around nine tenths of them singletons. The starting material was peripheral blood, obtained on day 0 of AZD1222 vaccination. The receptors derive from an adult in good health. The CDR3 runs from the conserved cysteine through the conserved F or W. Fields, in order: D gene, V gene, CDR3 length, clone size, J gene, CDR3 DNA, CDR3 protein. D genes are given only for firm matches. Some rows have no size entry. The others give once, few or many, or a class for an expanded clone.

>TRBD2|TRBV19|16|.|TRBJ2-3
TGTGCCAGCTCCTACCTAGCGGGAGGTACGACAGATACGCAGTATTTT
CASSYLAGGTTDTQYF
>TRBD1|TRBV28|13|.|TRBJ1-2
TGTGCCGCCCAGGGGGGACAGGGGCGCGGCTACACCTTC
CAAQGGQGRGYTF
>.|TRBV7-8|15|.|TRBJ1-1
TGTGCCAGCAGCTCGGACGTGGTTCGGGGCACTGAAGCTTTCTTT
CASSSDVVRGTEAFF
>.|TRBV30|14|.|TRBJ1-2
TGTGCCTGGAACGGGATCGGGGAGGGTGGCGGCTACACCTTC
CAWNGIGEGGGYTF
>.|TRBV4-1|15|.|TRBJ1-5
TGCGCCAGCAGCCAAGATCCAGGGGTTGTGCAGCCCCAGCATTTT
CASSQDPGVVQPQHF
>.|TRBV4-1|15|.|TRBJ2-2
TGCGCCAGCAGCCAAGAGTCGGGGTTCACCGGGGAGCTGTTTTTT
CASSQESGFTGELFF
>.|TRBV6-2/TRBV6-3|13|.|TRBJ1-2
TGTGCCAGCAGTTACGGGACGTCGGCTGGCTACACCTTC
CASSYGTSAGYTF
>TRBD1|TRBV2|13|.|TRBJ1-4
TGTGCCACACAGGGGCTTATAGGTGAAAAACTGTTTTTT
CATQGLIGEKLFF
>TRBD1|TRBV5-6|14|.|TRBJ1-2
TGTGCCAGCAGCTTGGGCGGACAGGGAGGCGGCTACACCTTC
CASSLGGQGGGYTF
>.|TRBV9|16|.|TRBJ2-7
TGTGCCAGCAGCCCCCATCTACGCAACTCCATCTACGAGCAGTACTTC
CASSPHLRNSIYEQYF
>TRBD1|TRBV7-9|13|.|TRBJ1-1
TGTGCCAGCACTAGGACAGGTGGCACTGAAGCTTTCTTT
CASTRTGGTEAFF
>.|TRBV7-9|16|.|TRBJ1-1
TGTGCCAGCGGCCGTTGGGGGGGCGCAATAGCCACTGAAGCTTTCTTT
CASGRWGGAIATEAFF
>.|TRBV19|14|few|TRBJ2-3
TGTGCCAGTAGTCGCCGGGAGAGCACAGATACGCAGTATTTT
CASSRRESTDTQYF
>.|TRBV29-1|12|.|TRBJ2-5
TGCAGCGCCGAACATCTCCAAGAGACCCAGTACTTC
CSAEHLQETQYF
>TRBD1|TRBV19|16|.|TRBJ2-7
TGTGCCAGTAGTATAGGAGGGACAGGGGGAGCCTACGAGCAGTACTTC
CASSIGGTGGAYEQYF
>.|TRBV2|15|.|TRBJ1-6
TGTGCCAGCAGCCGCGGGGAGGTATCGAATTCACCCCTCCACTTT
CASSRGEVSNSPLHF
>.|TRBV5-6|15|.|TRBJ1-1
TGTGCCAGCAGCTTGAGGAATACCGCGGGCTCTGAAGCTTTCTTT
CASSLRNTAGSEAFF
>.|TRBV9|12|.|TRBJ1-1
TGTGCCAGCAGCCTAATGAACACTGAAGCTTTCTTT
CASSLMNTEAFF
>.|TRBV5-8|14|.|TRBJ1-3
TGTGCCAGCAGCCGATCCGGGGGGGGAAACACCATATATTTT
CASSRSGGGNTIYF
>TRBD2|TRBV19|16|.|TRBJ2-7
TGTGCCAGTAGCGCCACTAGCGGGAGGCCATCCTACGAGCAGTACTTC
CASSATSGRPSYEQYF
>TRBD1|TRBV6-2/TRBV6-3|17|.|TRBJ2-2
TGTGCCAGCAGCCCCGCCGGAGGCAGGGGGTTAAGGGGGGAGCTGTTTTTT
CASSPAGGRGLRGELFF
>.|TRBV19|14|.|TRBJ2-2
TGTGCCAGTACCGGGACGTCGGACACCGGGGAGCTGTTTTTT
CASTGTSDTGELFF
>.|TRBV28|14|.|TRBJ2-5
TGTGCCACCAGACCCCCAGGGACCCAAGAGACCCAGTACTTC
CATRPPGTQETQYF
>TRBD2|TRBV5-1|15|.|TRBJ2-1
TGCGCCAGCAGCTTGGAAGTAGCGGGAGTCGCGGAGCAGTTCTTC
CASSLEVAGVAEQFF
>.|TRBV5-1|14|.|TRBJ2-2
TGCGCCAGCAGCTTGGGACTGAACACCGGGGAGCTGTTTTTT
CASSLGLNTGELFF
>.|TRBV13|13|.|TRBJ1-2
TGTGCCAGCAGCTTAACCGTCCCCTATGGCTACACCTTC
CASSLTVPYGYTF
>TRBD2|TRBV2|13|.|TRBJ2-5
TGTGCCAGCAGTGGCCGGGGGGTGGAGACCCAGTACTTC
CASSGRGVETQYF